A single sample is the source of the 14 T cell receptor beta chains below, sequenced in a study of T cell responses to AZD1222 COVID-19 vaccine. Sequencing was performed with immunoSEQ multiplex PCR; in TCRdb, only in-frame clones are kept and a portion is missing. The data hold about 140,000 clones, with roughly 92% observed a single time. Specimen: peripheral blood, collected on day 0 of AZD1222 vaccination. These receptors were taken from an adult in good health.

This chain connects TRBV5-1 to TRBJ2-7; no clear D. The V gene lost 7 bases and the J gene lost 1 base, with 6 bases spanning the gap. The germline V gene has CDR1 SGHRS and CDR2 YFSETQ. The CDR3 has 11 residues. CDR3 loop: CASRNSYEQYF. DNA of the CDR3: TGCGCCAGCCGAAATTCCTACGAGCAGTACTTC.

Turning to this clone: The junction differs from germline at one of its ends, possibly a read error. CDR3 loop: CSVEVHGKAPHF. The CDR3 DNA sequence: TGCAGCGTTGAAGTCCATGGGAAAGCCCCCCACTTC. The rearrangement uses TRBV29-1 and TRBJ1-2; no clear D. The CDR3 is 12 amino acids. CDR1 and CDR2 from the germline V gene are SQVTM and ANQGSEA. The whole variable domain, filled in from reference TRBV29-1 and TRBJ1-2, reads SAVISQKPSRDICQRGTSLTIQCQVDSQVTMMFWYRQQPGQSLTLIATANQGSEATYESGFVIDKFPISRPNLTFSTLTVSNMSPEDSSIYLCSVEVHGKAPHFGSGTRLTVV.

The chain recombines TRBV3-1 (or the pseudogene TRBV3-2) with TRBJ1-1; unclear D gene. Trimming took off 3 bases at V and 1 base at J, with 6 bases between the two ends. CDR1 and CDR2 from the germline V gene are LGHDT and YNNKEL (reference sequence). There are 13 residues in the CDR3. The CDR3 nucleotides read TGTGCCAGCAGCCAGGGCGCGAACACTGAAGCTTTCTTT. It translates to CASSQGANTEAFF.

The rearrangement uses TRBV28 and TRBJ2-2; TRBD1 or TRBD2 may be the D gene (6 bases each). CDR3 length: 12 residues. Germline V gives CDR1 MDHEN, CDR2 SYDVKM. V lost 10 bases, J lost 4 bases, and 10 bases lay in between. CDR3 nucleotide sequence: TGTGCCAATGGGGGGCCCACCGGGGAGCTGTTTTTT. Its translation: CANGGPTGELFF.

The chain links TRBV6-5 to TRBJ2-6; TRBD1 is a possible D gene (6 bases). The CDR3 has 15 amino acids. Trimming cost V 7 bases and J 0 bases, with 10 bases left between them. CDR1 and CDR2 from the germline V gene are MNHEY and SVGAGI. As DNA, the CDR3 is TGTGCCAGCACCCGACAGGTCTCTGGGGCCAACGTCCTGACTTTC. It specifies CASTRQVSGANVLTF.

This sequence joins TRBV12-3 or TRBV12-4 and TRBJ2-3; 7 bases fit TRBD1. V lost 7 bases and J lost 7; bases outside the gene matches: 8. The CDR3 is 13 amino acids. The chain's CDR3 is CASTRQGWNTQYF. The CDR3 DNA sequence: TGTGCCAGCACTAGACAGGGTTGGAATACGCAGTATTTT.

The gene calls are TRBV3-1 (or the pseudogene TRBV3-2) and TRBJ1-2; TRBD1 matches at 7 bases. Germline CDR1 is LGHDT and CDR2 is YNNKEL (reference sequence). V lost 4 bases and J lost 0; bases outside the gene matches: 11. The CDR3 is made up of 17 amino acids. For the CDR3, the DNA is TGTGCCAGCAGCCTGCCGGGACAGACCACTTCTAACTATGGCTACACCTTC. Its translation is CASSLPGQTTSNYGYTF.

This sequence joins TRBV7-2 and TRBJ2-3, with 11 bases aligning to TRBD2. Per germline, CDR1 SGHTA and CDR2 FQGNSA. Germline trimming cut 1 base from V and 5 bases from J; bases unmatched to any gene: 5. The CDR3 loop spans 16 amino acids. The CDR3 DNA follows: TGTGCCAGCAGCTTAGTTAGGCTAGCGGGGGGAGATACGCAGTATTTT. It yields the protein CASSLVRLAGGDTQYF.

The V and J genes are TRBV5-1 and TRBJ2-7; D might be TRBD1 (5 bases). The ends were cut back, 4 bases at V and 2 bases at J, with 13 bases in the middle. The CDR3 totals 14 residues. Germline CDR1 reads SGHRS; CDR2 reads YFSETQ. The CDR3 protein is CASSDSDTAYEQYF. As DNA, the CDR3 is TGCGCCAGCAGCGACTCGGACACCGCCTACGAGCAGTACTTC.

V usage is TRBV5-1 and J usage is TRBJ2-5, with 9 bases matching TRBD1. CDR1 and CDR2 (germline): SGHRS, YFSETQ. V was pared by 0 bases and J by 9 bases, with 15 bases of the junction left unmatched. CDR3 size: 17 residues. CDR3 protein: CASSLASGTGNGGAQYF. CDR3 in DNA: TGCGCCAGCAGCTTGGCCTCCGGGACAGGGAACGGTGGGGCCCAGTACTTC.

This clone turned up a few times. The chain links TRBV11-2 to TRBJ2-7, with 8 bases lining up with TRBD2. The ends lost 5 bases at V and 6 bases at J; junction bases unmatched: 9. The CDR3 runs to 14 residues. Germline CDR1 and CDR2: SGHAT and FQNNGV. DNA for the CDR3: TGTGCCAGCAGCGCAAGCGGGAGAAACAGCGAGCAGTACTTC. Its protein product is CASSASGRNSEQYF. Filled out from reference TRBV11-2 and TRBJ2-7, the complete variable domain reads EAGVAQSPRYKIIEKRQSVAFWCNPISGHATLYWYQQILGQGPKLLIQFQNNGVVDDSQLPKDRFSAERLKGVDSTLKIQPAKLEDSAVYLCASSASGRNSEQYFGPGTRLTVT.

This chain connects TRBV11-1 to TRBJ1-6, with 7 bases fitting TRBD1. CDR1 SGHAT and CDR2 FQDESV come from the germline V gene (reference sequence). The length of the CDR3 is 15 residues. The V segment lost 5 bases and the J segment 10 bases; nucleotides outside the gene matches: 11. The CDR3, as DNA: TGTGCCAGCAGCCGCACGACAGGGCAAGGGTCACCCCTCCACTTT. Translation gives CASSRTTGQGSPLHF.

The chain has TRBV10-3 and TRBJ2-7; 10 bases align to TRBD2. The V gene end was trimmed by 10 bases and the J gene end by 4 bases; junction bases not matched to a gene: 16. Germline V CDR1 and CDR2: ENHRY, SYGVKD. CDR3 length equals 16 residues. The CDR3 DNA follows: TGTGCCACCCTATCGGAGCGGGAGGGGACACATTACGAGCAGTACTTC. Translation gives CATLSEREGTHYEQYF.

This clone was detected only once. The V call is TRBV15, the J call TRBJ2-5; D not certain. The CDR3 runs to 15 residues. V lost 0 bases and J lost 5, with 13 bases in between. From germline, CDR1 is LNHNV and CDR2 YYDKDF (reference sequence). The DNA for the CDR3 is TGTGCCACCAGCAGAGATAAAAGCCTGGGGGAGACCCAGTACTTC. It yields the protein CATSRDKSLGETQYF.